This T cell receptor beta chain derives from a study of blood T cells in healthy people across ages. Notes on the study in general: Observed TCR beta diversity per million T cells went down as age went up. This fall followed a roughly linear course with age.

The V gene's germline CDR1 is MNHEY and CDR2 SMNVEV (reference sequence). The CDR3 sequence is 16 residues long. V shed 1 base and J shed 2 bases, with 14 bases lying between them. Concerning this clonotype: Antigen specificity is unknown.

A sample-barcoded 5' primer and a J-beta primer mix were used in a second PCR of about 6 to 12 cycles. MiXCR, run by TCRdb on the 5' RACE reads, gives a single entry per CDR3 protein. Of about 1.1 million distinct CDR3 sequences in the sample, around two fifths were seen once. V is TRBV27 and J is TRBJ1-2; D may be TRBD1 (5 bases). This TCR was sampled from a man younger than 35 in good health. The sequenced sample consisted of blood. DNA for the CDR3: TGTGCCAGCAGTTTATATTATGGGGGGTTAAACTATGGCTACACCTTC. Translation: CASSLYYGGLNYGYTF.